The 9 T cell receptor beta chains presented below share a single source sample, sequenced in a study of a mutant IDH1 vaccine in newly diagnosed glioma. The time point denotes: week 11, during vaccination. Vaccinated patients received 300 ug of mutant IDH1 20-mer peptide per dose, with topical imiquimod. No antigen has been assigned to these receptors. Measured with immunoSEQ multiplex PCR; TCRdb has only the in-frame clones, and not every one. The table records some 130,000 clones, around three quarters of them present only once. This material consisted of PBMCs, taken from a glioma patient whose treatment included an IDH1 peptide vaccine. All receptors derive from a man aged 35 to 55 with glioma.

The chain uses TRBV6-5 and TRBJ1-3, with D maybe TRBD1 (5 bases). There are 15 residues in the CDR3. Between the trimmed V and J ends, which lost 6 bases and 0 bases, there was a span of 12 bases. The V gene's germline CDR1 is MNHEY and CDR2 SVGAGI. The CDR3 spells CASRWGGPSGNTIYF. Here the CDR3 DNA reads TGTGCCAGCAGATGGGGCGGGCCCTCTGGAAACACCATATATTTT.

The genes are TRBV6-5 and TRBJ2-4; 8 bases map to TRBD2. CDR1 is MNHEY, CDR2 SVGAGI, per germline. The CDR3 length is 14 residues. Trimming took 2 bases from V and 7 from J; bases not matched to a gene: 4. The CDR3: CASSYREGVNIQYF. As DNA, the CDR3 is TGTGCCAGCAGTTACCGGGAGGGGGTCAACATTCAGTACTTC.

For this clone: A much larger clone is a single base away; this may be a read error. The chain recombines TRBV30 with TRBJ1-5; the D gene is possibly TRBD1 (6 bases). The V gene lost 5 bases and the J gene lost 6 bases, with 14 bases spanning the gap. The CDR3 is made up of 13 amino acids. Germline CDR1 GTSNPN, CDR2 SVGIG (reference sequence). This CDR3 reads CAWGEAGAQPQHF. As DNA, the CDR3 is TGTGCCTGGGGGGAGGCGGGGGCTCAGCCCCAGCATTTT.

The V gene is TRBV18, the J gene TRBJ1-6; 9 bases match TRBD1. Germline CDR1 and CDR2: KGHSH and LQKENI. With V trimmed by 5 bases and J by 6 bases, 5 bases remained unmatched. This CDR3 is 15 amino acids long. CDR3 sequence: CASSKGQGFNSPLHF. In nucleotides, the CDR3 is TGTGCCAGCTCAAAGGGACAGGGTTTTAATTCACCCCTCCACTTT.

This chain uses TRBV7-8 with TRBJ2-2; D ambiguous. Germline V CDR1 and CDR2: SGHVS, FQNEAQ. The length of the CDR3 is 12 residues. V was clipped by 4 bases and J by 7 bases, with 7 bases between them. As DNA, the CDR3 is TGTGCCAGCAGCTACATTGGCGGGGAGCTGTTTTTT. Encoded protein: CASSYIGGELFF.

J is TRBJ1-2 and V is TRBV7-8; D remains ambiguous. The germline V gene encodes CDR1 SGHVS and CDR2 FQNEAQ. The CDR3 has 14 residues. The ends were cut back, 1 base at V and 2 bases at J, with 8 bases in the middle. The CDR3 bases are TGTGCCAGCAGCTTAGGCCGTGGAAACTATGGCTACACCTTC. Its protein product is CASSLGRGNYGYTF.

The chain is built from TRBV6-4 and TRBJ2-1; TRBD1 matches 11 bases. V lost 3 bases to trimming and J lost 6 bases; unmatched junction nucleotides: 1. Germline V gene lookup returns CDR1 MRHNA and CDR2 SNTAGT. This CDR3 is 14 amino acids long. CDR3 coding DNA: TGTGCCAGCAGTGAGGGGACAGGGGGCAATGAGCAGTTCTTC. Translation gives CASSEGTGGNEQFF.

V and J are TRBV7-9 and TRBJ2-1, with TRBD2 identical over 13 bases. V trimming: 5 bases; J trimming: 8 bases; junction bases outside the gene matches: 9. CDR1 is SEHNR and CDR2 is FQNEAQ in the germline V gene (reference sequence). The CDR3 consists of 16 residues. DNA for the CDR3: TGTGCCAGCAGCCCCCCCACTAGCGGGAGGGCCGATGAGCAGTTCTTC. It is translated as CASSPPTSGRADEQFF.

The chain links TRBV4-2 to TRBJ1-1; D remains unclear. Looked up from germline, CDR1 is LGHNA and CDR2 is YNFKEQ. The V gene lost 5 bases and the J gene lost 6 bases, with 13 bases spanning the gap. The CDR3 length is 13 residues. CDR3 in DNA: TGTGCCAGCAGCTGGAAGTGGGGAGCTGAAGCTTTCTTT. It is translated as CASSWKWGAEAFF.